This T cell receptor (beta chain) came from a study of neurological immune-mediated disorders. This clonotype appeared many times. TCRdb passed the 5' RACE reads through MiXCR, listing each CDR3 protein once. Of roughly 120,000 distinct CDR3 sequences detected, around 3% appear once; the ten largest clones hold over 1%. The source is a woman aged 25 to 45 with multiple sclerosis. The material sequenced was PBMCs.

The CDR3 reads CASSLTGTGNEQYF. In DNA, the CDR3 is TGCGCCAGCAGCCTAACCGGGACAGGGAACGAGCAGTACTTC. The chain combines TRBV5-1 with TRBJ2-7, with 9 positions matching TRBD1. Germline V gene data show CDR1 as SGHRS and CDR2 as YFSETQ. V gave up 4 bases and J gave up 5 bases; unmatched junction bases: 7. This CDR3 is 14 amino acids long.